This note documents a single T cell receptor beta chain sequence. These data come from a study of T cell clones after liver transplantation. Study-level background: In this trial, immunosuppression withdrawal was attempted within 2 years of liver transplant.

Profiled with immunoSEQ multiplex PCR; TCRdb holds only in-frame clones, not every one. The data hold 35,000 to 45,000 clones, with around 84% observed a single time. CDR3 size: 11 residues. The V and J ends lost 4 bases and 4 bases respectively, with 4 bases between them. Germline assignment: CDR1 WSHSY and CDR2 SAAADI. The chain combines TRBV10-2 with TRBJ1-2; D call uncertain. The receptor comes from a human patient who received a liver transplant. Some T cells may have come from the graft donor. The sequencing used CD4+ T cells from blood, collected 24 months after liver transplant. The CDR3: CASSGTYGYTF. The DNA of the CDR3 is TGCGCCAGCAGTGGGACCTATGGCTACACCTTC.